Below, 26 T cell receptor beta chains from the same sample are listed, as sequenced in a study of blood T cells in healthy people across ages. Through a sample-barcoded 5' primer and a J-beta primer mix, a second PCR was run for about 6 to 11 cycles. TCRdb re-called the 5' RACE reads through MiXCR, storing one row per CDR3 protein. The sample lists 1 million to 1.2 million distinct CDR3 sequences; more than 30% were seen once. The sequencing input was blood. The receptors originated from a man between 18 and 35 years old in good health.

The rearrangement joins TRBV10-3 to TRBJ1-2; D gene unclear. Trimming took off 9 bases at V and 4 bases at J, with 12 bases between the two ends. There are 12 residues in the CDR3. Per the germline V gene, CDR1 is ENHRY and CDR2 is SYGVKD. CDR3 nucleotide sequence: TGTGCCATATTGGACGGGTCCTATGGCTACACCTTC. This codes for CAILDGSYGYTF.

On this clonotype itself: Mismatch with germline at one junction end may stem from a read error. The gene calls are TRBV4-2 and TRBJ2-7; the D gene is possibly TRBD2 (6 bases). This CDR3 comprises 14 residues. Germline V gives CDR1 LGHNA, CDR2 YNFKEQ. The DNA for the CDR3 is TGTGCCAGCATCCAAGATCAGGGACTCTACGAGCAGTACTTC. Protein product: CASIQDQGLYEQYF.

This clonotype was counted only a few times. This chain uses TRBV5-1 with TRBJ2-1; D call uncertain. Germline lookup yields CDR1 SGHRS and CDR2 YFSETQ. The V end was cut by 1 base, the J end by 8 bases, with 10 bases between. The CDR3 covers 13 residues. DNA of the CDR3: TGCGCCAGCAGCTTGCGTCGAGGCTATGAGCAGTTCTTC. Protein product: CASSLRRGYEQFF.

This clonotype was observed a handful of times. CDR3 coding DNA: TGTGCCAGCAGTTGGGGGGCGGACACTGAAGCTTTCTTT. Amino acid sequence: CASSWGADTEAFF. The V and J genes are TRBV12-3 or TRBV12-4 and TRBJ1-1; D possibly corresponds to TRBD1 (6 bases). The CDR3 sequence is 13 residues long. Trimming took 4 bases from V and 3 from J, leaving 9 bases between them.

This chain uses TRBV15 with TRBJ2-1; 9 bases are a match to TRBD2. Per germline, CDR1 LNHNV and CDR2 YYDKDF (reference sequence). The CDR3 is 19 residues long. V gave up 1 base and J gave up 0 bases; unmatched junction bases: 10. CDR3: CATSRGTSATLRSYNEQFF. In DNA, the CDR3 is TGTGCCACCAGCAGAGGGACTAGCGCAACTTTACGCTCCTACAATGAGCAGTTCTTC.

This CDR3 reads CASRTQGKSDTEAFF. The DNA of the CDR3 is TGTGCCAGCAGAACTCAAGGGAAGTCGGACACTGAAGCTTTCTTT. This chain links TRBV7-2 with TRBJ1-1; D unclear. Germline V gene lookup returns CDR1 SGHTA and CDR2 FQGNSA. CDR3 length: 15 residues. The V and J ends lost 6 bases and 3 bases respectively, with 17 bases between them.

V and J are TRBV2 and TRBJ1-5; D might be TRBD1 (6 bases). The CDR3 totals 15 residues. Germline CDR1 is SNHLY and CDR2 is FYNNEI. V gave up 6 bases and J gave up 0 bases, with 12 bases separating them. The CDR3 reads CASRAGTYSNQPQHF. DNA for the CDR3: TGTGCCAGCAGGGCCGGGACATATAGCAATCAGCCCCAGCATTTT.

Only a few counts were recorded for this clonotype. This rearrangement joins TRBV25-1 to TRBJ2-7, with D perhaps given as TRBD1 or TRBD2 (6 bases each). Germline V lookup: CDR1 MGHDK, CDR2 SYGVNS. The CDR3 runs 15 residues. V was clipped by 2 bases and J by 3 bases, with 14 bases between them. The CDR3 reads CASSEQAGQDYEQYF. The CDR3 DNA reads TGTGCCAGCAGTGAACAGGCGGGACAAGACTACGAGCAGTACTTC.

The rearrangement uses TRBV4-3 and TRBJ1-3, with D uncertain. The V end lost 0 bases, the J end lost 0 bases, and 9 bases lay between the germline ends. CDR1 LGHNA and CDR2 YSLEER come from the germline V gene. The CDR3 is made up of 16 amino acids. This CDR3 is CASSQESTDSGNTIYF. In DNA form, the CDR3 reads TGCGCCAGCAGCCAAGAATCGACGGACTCTGGAAACACCATATATTTT.

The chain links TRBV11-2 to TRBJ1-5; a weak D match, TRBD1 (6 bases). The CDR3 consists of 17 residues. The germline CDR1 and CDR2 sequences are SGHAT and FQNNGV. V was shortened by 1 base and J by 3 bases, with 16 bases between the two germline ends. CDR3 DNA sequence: TGTGCCAGCAGCTTAGGGGAACACCGGGACACCAATCAGCCCCAGCATTTT. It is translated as CASSLGEHRDTNQPQHF.

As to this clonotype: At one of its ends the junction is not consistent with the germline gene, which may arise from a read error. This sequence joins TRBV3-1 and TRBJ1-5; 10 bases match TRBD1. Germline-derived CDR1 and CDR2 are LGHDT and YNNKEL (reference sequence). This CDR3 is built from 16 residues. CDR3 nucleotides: TGTGCCAGCAGCCTGGGGACAGGGGATAGCAATCAGCCCCTGCATTTT. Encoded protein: CASSLGTGDSNQPLHF.

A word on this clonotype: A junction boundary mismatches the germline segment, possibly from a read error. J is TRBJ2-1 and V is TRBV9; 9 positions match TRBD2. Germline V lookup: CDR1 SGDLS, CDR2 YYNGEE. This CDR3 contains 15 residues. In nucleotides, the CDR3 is TGTACCAGCAGCGGGGGGAGCGGGGGTCTAGGTGAGCAGTTCTTC. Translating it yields CTSSGGSGGLGEQFF.

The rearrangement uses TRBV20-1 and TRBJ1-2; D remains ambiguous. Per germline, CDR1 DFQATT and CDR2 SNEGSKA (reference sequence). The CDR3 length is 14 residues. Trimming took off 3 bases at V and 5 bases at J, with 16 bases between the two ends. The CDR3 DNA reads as TGCAGTGCTAGTCCAGATAGTCGGGGATATGGCTACACCTTC. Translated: CSASPDSRGYGYTF.

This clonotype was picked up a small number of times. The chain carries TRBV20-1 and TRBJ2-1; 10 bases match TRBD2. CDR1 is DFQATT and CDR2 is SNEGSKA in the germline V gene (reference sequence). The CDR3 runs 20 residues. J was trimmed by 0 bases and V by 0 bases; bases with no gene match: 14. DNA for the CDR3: TGCAGTGCTAGAGATCTGGAGGGGCTAGCGGGGGTAAGCTCCTACAATGAGCAGTTCTTC. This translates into CSARDLEGLAGVSSYNEQFF.

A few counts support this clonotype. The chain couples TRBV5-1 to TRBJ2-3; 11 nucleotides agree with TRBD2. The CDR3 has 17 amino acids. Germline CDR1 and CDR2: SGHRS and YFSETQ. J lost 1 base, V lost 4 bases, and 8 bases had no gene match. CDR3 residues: CASSPSVSGGGTDTQYF. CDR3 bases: TGCGCCAGCAGCCCCTCCGTTAGCGGGGGGGGCACAGATACGCAGTATTTT.

CDR3 coding DNA: TGCGCCAGCAGCCCGGGACATCGAGACGAGCAGTACTTC. The encoded protein is CASSPGHRDEQYF. The chain employs TRBV4-1 and TRBJ2-7; D is perhaps TRBD1 (6 bases). This CDR3 is built from 13 residues. The V gene's germline CDR1 is MGHRA and CDR2 YSYEKL. V lost 4 bases, J lost 5 bases, and 12 bases lay in between.

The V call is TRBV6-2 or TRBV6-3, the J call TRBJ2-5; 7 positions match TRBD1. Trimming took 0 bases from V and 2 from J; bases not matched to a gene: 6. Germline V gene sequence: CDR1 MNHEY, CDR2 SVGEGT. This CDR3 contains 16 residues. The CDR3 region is CASSYSGQRKQETQYF. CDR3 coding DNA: TGTGCCAGCAGTTACTCGGGACAGAGGAAACAAGAGACCCAGTACTTC.

The CDR3 region has the DNA TGTGCCAGCAGCCCGCACCCTAGTGCTGGGGAGCTGTTTTTT. It codes for CASSPHPSAGELFF. J is TRBJ2-2 and V is TRBV5-4; no reliable D call. Germline CDR1 SGHNT, CDR2 YYREEE (reference sequence). The CDR3 length is 14 residues. With 4 bases removed from V and 8 bases from J, the gap between germline ends came to 15 bases.

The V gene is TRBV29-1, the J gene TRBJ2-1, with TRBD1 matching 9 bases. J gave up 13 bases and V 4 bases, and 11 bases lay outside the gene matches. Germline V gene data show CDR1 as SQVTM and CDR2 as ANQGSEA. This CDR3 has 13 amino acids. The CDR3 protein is CSVGRTGDGAQFF. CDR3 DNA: TGCAGCGTTGGAAGGACAGGGGATGGTGCCCAGTTCTTC.

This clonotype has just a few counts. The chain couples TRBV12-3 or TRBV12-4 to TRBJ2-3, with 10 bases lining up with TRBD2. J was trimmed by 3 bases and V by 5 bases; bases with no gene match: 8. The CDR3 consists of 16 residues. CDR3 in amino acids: CASSLSGGKGTDTQYF. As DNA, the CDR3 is TGTGCCAGCAGTCTTAGCGGGGGGAAGGGAACAGATACGCAGTATTTT.

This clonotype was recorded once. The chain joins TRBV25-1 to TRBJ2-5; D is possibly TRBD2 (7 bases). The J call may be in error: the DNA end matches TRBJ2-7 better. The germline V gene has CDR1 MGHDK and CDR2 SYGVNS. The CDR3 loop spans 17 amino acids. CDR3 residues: CASSALCGGGQTYEQYF. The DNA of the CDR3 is TGTGCCAGCAGTGCCCTCTGTGGGGGGGGGCAAACCTACGAGCAGTACTTC.

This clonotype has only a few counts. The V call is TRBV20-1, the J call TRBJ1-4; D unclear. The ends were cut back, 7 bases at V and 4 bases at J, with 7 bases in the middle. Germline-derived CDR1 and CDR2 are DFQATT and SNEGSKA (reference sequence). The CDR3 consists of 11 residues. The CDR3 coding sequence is TGCAGTGGACGGTTTAATGAAAAACTGTTTTTT. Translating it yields CSGRFNEKLFF.

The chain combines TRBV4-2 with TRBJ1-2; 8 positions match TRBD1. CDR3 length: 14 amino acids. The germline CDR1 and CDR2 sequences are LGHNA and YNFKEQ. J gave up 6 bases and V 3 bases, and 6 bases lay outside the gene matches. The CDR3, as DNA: TGTGCCAGCAGCCATCGGACAGGGTTGGATGGCTACACCTTC. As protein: CASSHRTGLDGYTF.

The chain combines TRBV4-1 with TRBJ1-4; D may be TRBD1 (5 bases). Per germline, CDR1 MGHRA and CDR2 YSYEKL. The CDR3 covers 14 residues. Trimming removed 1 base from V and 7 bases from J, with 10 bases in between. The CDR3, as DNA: TGCGCCAGCAGCCAAGCCCCGGGGGGTGAAAAACTGTTTTTT. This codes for CASSQAPGGEKLFF.

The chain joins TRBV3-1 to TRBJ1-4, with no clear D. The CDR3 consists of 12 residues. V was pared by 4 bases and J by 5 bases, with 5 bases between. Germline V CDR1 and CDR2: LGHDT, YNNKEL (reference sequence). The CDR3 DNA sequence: TGTGCCAGCAGCCTCCAGAATGAAAAACTGTTTTTT. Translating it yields CASSLQNEKLFF.

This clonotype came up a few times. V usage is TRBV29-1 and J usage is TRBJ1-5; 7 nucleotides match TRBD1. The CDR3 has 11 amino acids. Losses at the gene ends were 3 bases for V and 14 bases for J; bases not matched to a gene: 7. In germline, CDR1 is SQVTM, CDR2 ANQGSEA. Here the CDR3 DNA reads TGCAGCGTTGAGAAAGGGGGCAGGGAGCATTTT. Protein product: CSVEKGGREHF.